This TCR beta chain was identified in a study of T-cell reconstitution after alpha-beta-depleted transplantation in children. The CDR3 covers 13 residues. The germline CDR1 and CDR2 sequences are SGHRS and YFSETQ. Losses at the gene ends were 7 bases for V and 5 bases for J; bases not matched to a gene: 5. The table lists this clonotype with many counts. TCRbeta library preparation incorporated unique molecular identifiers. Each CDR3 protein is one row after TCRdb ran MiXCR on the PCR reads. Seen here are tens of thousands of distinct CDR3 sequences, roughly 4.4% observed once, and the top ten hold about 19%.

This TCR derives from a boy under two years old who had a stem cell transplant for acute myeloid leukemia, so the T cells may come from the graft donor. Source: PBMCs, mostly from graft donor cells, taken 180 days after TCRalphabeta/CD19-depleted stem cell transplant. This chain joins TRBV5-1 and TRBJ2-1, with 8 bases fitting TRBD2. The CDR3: CASAGGINNEQFF. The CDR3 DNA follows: TGCGCCAGCGCGGGGGGCATTAACAATGAGCAGTTCTTC.